These 10 T cell receptor beta chains originate from one sample sequenced in a study of cytomegalovirus exposure and HLA in healthy donors. PCR involved 60 Vbeta and 13 Jbeta primers. Some clones are missing from TCRdb's copy, which holds only in-frame ones; the method was immunoSEQ multiplex PCR. This table holds about 200,000 clones, roughly three quarters found once. Sequenced input: PBMCs. These receptors came from a woman aged 45 to 65 in good health and CMV-seronegative.

V and J are TRBV29-1 and TRBJ1-1; the D is unclear. CDR1 SQVTM and CDR2 ANQGSEA come from the germline V gene. This CDR3 has 12 residues. With 4 bases removed from V and 5 bases from J, the gap between germline ends came to 11 bases. CDR3 in DNA: TGCAGCGTTGGCCGGGTCGGGACTGAAGCTTTCTTT. It yields the protein CSVGRVGTEAFF. Together with reference TRBV29-1 and TRBJ1-1, the CDR3 gives the full variable domain: SAVISQKPSRDICQRGTSLTIQCQVDSQVTMMFWYRQQPGQSLTLIATANQGSEATYESGFVIDKFPISRPNLTFSTLTVSNMSPEDSSIYLCSVGRVGTEAFFGQGTRLTVV.

CDR3 in amino acids: CSVDTQYRTEAFF. CDR3 coding DNA: TGCAGCGTTGACACCCAATACAGAACTGAAGCTTTCTTT. V gene TRBV29-1 combines with J gene TRBJ1-1, with D unclear. V was trimmed by 3 bases and J by 5 bases, leaving 13 bases between them. Germline V lookup: CDR1 SQVTM, CDR2 ANQGSEA. CDR3 length: 13 residues.

This chain uses TRBV9 with TRBJ1-2, with TRBD1 matching 11 bases. Germline CDR1 reads SGDLS; CDR2 reads YYNGEE. V trimming: 3 bases; J trimming: 2 bases; junction bases outside the gene matches: 3. CDR3 length equals 15 residues. CDR3: CASSAGQGANYGYTF. The DNA for the CDR3 is TGTGCCAGCAGCGCCGGACAGGGGGCGAACTATGGCTACACCTTC.

The chain has TRBV19 and TRBJ2-7, with D uncertain. Looked up from germline, CDR1 is LNHDA and CDR2 is SQIVND (reference sequence). The CDR3 has 11 residues. Trimming cost V 4 bases and J 4 bases, with 5 bases left between them. This chain's CDR3 is CASSNYYEQYF. CDR3 bases: TGTGCCAGTAGTAACTATTACGAGCAGTACTTC.

The CDR3: CASSLRGRTSSRGEQFF. The CDR3 DNA reads TGCGCCAGCAGCTTGAGGGGAAGGACTAGCAGTCGTGGTGAGCAGTTCTTC. V is TRBV5-1 and J is TRBJ2-1; 8 bases map to TRBD2. V lost 1 base, J lost 9 bases, and 15 bases stayed unmatched. This CDR3 spans 17 amino acids. CDR1 and CDR2 (germline): SGHRS, YFSETQ.

With regard to this clone: Other DNA sequences in the sample encode the same CDR3. This chain uses TRBV18 with TRBJ2-3; TRBD1 might be the D (5 bases). CDR3 length: 14 residues. Germline V gene sequence: CDR1 KGHSH, CDR2 LQKENI. Deletions cut 1 base from V and 4 bases from J, with 9 bases between. The CDR3 here is CASSPQGLADTQYF. In nucleotides, the CDR3 is TGTGCCAGCTCACCACAGGGGTTGGCAGATACGCAGTATTTT.

J is TRBJ2-1 and V is TRBV11-1; TRBD2 might be the D (5 bases). Germline values: CDR1 SGHAT, CDR2 FQDESV (reference sequence). The CDR3 totals 16 residues. Trimming stripped 2 bases from V and 0 bases from J, with 11 bases between. Here the CDR3 DNA reads TGTGCCAGCAGCTTATCAAGCGGCAGCTCCTACAATGAGCAGTTCTTC. Protein: CASSLSSGSSYNEQFF. The whole variable domain, remainder taken from reference TRBV11-1 and TRBJ2-1, is EAEVAQSPRYKITEKSQAVAFWCDPISGHATLYWYRQILGQGPELLVQFQDESVVDDSQLPKDRFSAERLKGVDSTLKIQPAELGDSAMYLCASSLSSGSSYNEQFFGPGTRLTVL.

This clone appeared a single time. This chain's CDR3 is CASSSTGTYSYEQYF. The CDR3 DNA is TGCGCCAGCAGTTCGACCGGGACATACTCCTACGAGCAGTACTTC. The chain has TRBV10-2 and TRBJ2-7; the D gene is possibly TRBD1 (6 bases). The CDR3 loop spans 15 amino acids. V was clipped by 5 bases and J by 0 bases, with 14 bases between them. CDR1 is WSHSY and CDR2 is SAAADI in the germline V gene.

V gene TRBV28 combines with J gene TRBJ1-4; 7 bases match TRBD1. The CDR3 sequence is 15 residues long. V lost 3 bases and J lost 8; bases outside the gene matches: 9. Germline V gives CDR1 MDHEN, CDR2 SYDVKM. The CDR3 DNA follows: TGTGCCAGCAGTTTCTCATTGCAGGGGGGAGAAAAACTGTTTTTT. Residues: CASSFSLQGGEKLFF.

The CDR3 DNA follows: TGTGCCAGCAGTCAGGGGCTCTATGGCTACACCTTC. Encoded protein: CASSQGLYGYTF. The rearrangement uses TRBV6-5 and TRBJ1-2, with D perhaps matching TRBD1 (6 bases). V was pared by 5 bases and J by 4 bases, with 8 bases between. The CDR3 consists of 12 residues. Germline CDR1 and CDR2: MNHEY and SVGAGI.